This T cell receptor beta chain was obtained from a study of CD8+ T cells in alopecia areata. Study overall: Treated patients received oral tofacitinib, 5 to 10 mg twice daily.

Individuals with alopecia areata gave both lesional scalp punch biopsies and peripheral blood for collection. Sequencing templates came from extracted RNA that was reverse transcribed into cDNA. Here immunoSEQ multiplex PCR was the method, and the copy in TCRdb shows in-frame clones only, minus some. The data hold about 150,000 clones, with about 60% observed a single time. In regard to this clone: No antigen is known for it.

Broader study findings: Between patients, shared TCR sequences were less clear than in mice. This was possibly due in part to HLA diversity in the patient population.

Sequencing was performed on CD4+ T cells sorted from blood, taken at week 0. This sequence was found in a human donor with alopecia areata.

CDR3 in amino acids: CASSHSGTGVIDTQYF. As DNA, the CDR3 is TGCGCCAGCAGCCACTCCGGGACAGGGGTTATAGATACGCAGTATTTT. The chain uses TRBV5-1 and TRBJ2-3, with TRBD1 identical over 10 bases. With 4 bases clipped from V and 5 bases from J, the junction kept 10 bases outside the gene matches. CDR1 and CDR2 from the germline V gene are SGHRS and YFSETQ. The length of the CDR3 is 16 residues.